The rows below give T cell receptor beta chains drawn from one sample of a study of shared clonotypes between healthy human individuals. Using immunoSEQ multiplex PCR, the repertoire was profiled, and TCRdb retains in-frame clones only, with some absent. The repertoire holds about 2.5 million clones, about 90% seen once, with approximately 0.41% in the top ten. Input material: naive CD4+ T cells from PBMCs. The receptors shown here come from a man younger than 35 in good health. Some clones in this sample may be carry-over from other donors' samples. CDR3s include the opening cysteine and the closing phenylalanine or tryptophan. Fields, in order: V gene, clone size, D gene, J gene, CDR3 DNA, CDR3 protein. The D gene is left open where the match is weak. Expanded clones get a size class; other rows say once, few or many, or leave the size out.

TRBV28	.	TRBD2	TRBJ2-2	TGTGCCAGCAGTTTGACTAGCCATCTTCGGGTCGGGGAGCTGTTTTTT	CASSLTSHLRVGELFF
TRBV27	.	.	TRBJ1-4	TGTGCCAGCAGTTCCAGGTCCGCAACTAATGAAAAACTGTTTTTT	CASSSRSATNEKLFF
TRBV6-4	.	TRBD2	TRBJ2-3	TGTGCCAGCAGGCGGACTAGCGGGACAGATACGCAGTATTTT	CASRRTSGTDTQYF
TRBV28	.	TRBD1	TRBJ2-7	TGTGCCAGCAGTTTATGGGGAGGCGGACAGGGGCAGGACGAGCAGTACTTC	CASSLWGGGQGQDEQYF
TRBV19	.	.	TRBJ2-2	TGTGCCAGTAGTGTGGGCCCGGATTGGAACACCGGGGAGCTGTTTTTT	CASSVGPDWNTGELFF
TRBV2	once	TRBD2	TRBJ2-3	TGTGCCAGCAGTTCGACTAGCGGGAGGTCTGATACGCAGTATTTT	CASSSTSGRSDTQYF
TRBV6-1	.	.	TRBJ2-7	TGTGCCAGCAGTCCTCAGGGATGGTATCCCAGCGAGCAGTACTTC	CASSPQGWYPSEQYF
TRBV5-1	.	.	TRBJ1-2	TGCGCCAGCAGCTTGGCCGGGCAGGGCGTCTATGGCTACACCTTC	CASSLAGQGVYGYTF
TRBV28	.	TRBD2	TRBJ2-5	TGTGCCAGCTCCCTCTCCAGCGGGAGCGGTGAGACCCAGTACTTC	CASSLSSGSGETQYF
TRBV28	.	.	TRBJ2-7	TGTGCCAGCAGTTTACATATCAGGCGCCCCGGCTACGAGCAGTACTTC	CASSLHIRRPGYEQYF
TRBV19	.	.	TRBJ2-5	TGTGCCAGTAGTTCGAGGGACCAAGGGGGGGAGACCCAGTACTTC	CASSSRDQGGETQYF
TRBV2	.	.	TRBJ2-3	TGTGCCAGCAGTACCGGACTTACCACAGATACGCAGTATTTT	CASSTGLTTDTQYF
TRBV5-1	.	TRBD1	TRBJ1-1	TGCGCCAGCAGCTTACAGGGGGCGAACACTGAAGCTTTCTTT	CASSLQGANTEAFF
TRBV30	.	.	TRBJ2-7	TGTGCCTGGAGGACCGGGACCATCTACGAGCAGTACTTC	CAWRTGTIYEQYF
TRBV5-1	.	.	TRBJ1-2	TGCGCCAGCAGCTTGGGAGGGCGGTACGGCTACACCTTC	CASSLGGRYGYTF
TRBV18	.	.	TRBJ2-7	TGTGCCAGCTCACCATCGACAGTTAGCGAGCAGTACTTC	CASSPSTVSEQYF
TRBV28	.	TRBD2	TRBJ2-1	TGTGCCAGCAGTTTATTCGGCGGGAGCTCCTACAATGAGCAGTTCTTC	CASSLFGGSSYNEQFF
TRBV5-6	.	.	TRBJ2-1	TGTGCCAGCAGCTCCGTTGGCCAGGGGAGTGTAGATGAGCAGTTCTTC	CASSSVGQGSVDEQFF
TRBV28	.	.	TRBJ1-2	TGTGCCAGCAGTTTAAAACAGGCTAACTATGGCTACACCTTC	CASSLKQANYGYTF
TRBV21-1	.	.	TRBJ2-7	TGTGCCAGCAACCCCCAATGCAAATACGAGCAGTACTTC	CASNPQCKYEQYF
TRBV28	.	TRBD1	TRBJ1-2	TGTGCCAGCAGAAAACTCCCGGGACAGGGGGTGGTTGGCTACACCTTC	CASRKLPGQGVVGYTF
TRBV27	.	.	TRBJ1-3	TGTGCCAGCAGTTTAAAGGGCAGGGCCGGAAACACCATATATTTT	CASSLKGRAGNTIYF
TRBV15	.	TRBD2	TRBJ2-2	TGTGCCACCAGCAGAGATCAAACTAGCGCGAACACCGGGGAGCTGTTTTTT	CATSRDQTSANTGELFF
TRBV19	.	TRBD1	TRBJ1-5	TGTGCCAGTAGTTCACAGGGGGGCCAGCAGCCCCAGCATTTT	CASSSQGGQQPQHF
TRBV5-1	.	.	TRBJ2-5	TGCGCCAGCAGCTTCAACAGCCTTCAAGAGACCCAGTACTTC	CASSFNSLQETQYF
TRBV5-1	.	TRBD2	TRBJ2-7	TGCGCCAGCAGCACCTCGACTAGCGGGAGGGGCGAGCAGTACTTC	CASSTSTSGRGEQYF
TRBV11-2	.	TRBD1	TRBJ2-5	TGTGCCAGCAGCACTCGAACAGGGGTACAAGAGACCCAGTACTTC	CASSTRTGVQETQYF
TRBV28	.	.	TRBJ2-2	TGTGCCAGCAGTGGGGACTCCCCCACCGGGGAGCTGTTTTTT	CASSGDSPTGELFF
TRBV28	.	.	TRBJ2-7	TGTGCCAGCAGAAGGGCCGCCCACGAGCAGTACTTC	CASRRAAHEQYF
TRBV15	.	.	TRBJ2-3	TGTGCCACCAGCACCAGACTAGGTACAGATACGCAGTATTTT	CATSTRLGTDTQYF
TRBV5-1	.	TRBD2	TRBJ2-1	TGCGCCAGCAGCTGGCTAGCGGGAGTCTCCTCATACAATGAGCAGTTCTTC	CASSWLAGVSSYNEQFF
TRBV5-1	once	.	TRBJ2-7	TGCGCCAGCAGCTTGCATACTAGTGAGGTTCCCCCCTCCTACGAGCAGTACTTC	CASSLHTSEVPPSYEQYF
TRBV11-2	.	.	TRBJ2-3	TGTGCCAGCAGCTTACTTACCGGGACGGCTCAAGGCACAGATACGCAGTATTTT	CASSLLTGTAQGTDTQYF
TRBV5-4	.	.	TRBJ2-7	TGTGCCAGCAGCTTGTTCTCAGGGGCTTACGAGCAGTACTTC	CASSLFSGAYEQYF
TRBV6-1	.	.	TRBJ2-3	TGTGCCAGCAGTGAAGCAAGGATACCGCGGGGTGGAGATACGCAGTATTTT	CASSEARIPRGGDTQYF
TRBV28	.	.	TRBJ2-4	TGTGCCAGCAACGAAGGGGGTAGTTGGGACATTCAGTACTTC	CASNEGGSWDIQYF
TRBV5-4	.	.	TRBJ2-5	TGTGCCAGCAGCCTCAAGGGGACTCAAGAGACCCAGTACTTC	CASSLKGTQETQYF
TRBV12-5	.	TRBD2	TRBJ2-1	TGTGCTAGTGGTTTGGCAGGGGGTAGCGGGAGGGAGCAGTTCTTC	CASGLAGGSGREQFF
TRBV4-3	.	TRBD1	TRBJ2-3	TGCGCCAGCACACAGACAGGGACAGATACGCAGTATTTT	CASTQTGTDTQYF
TRBV7-2	.	TRBD2	TRBJ2-1	TGTGCCAGCAGCGACTCCGGGACTAGCAGCACCTACAATGAGCAGTTCTTC	CASSDSGTSSTYNEQFF
TRBV6-7	.	.	TRBJ1-6	TGTGCCAGCACTAGGCAAGGGGTTGGTTCACCCCTCCACTTT	CASTRQGVGSPLHF
TRBV7-9	.	TRBD1	TRBJ2-7	TGTGCCAGCAGCCGGACAGGATACGAGCAGTACTTC	CASSRTGYEQYF
TRBV5-1	.	.	TRBJ1-3	TGCGCCAGCAGTCCGGCAAGCCTCTCTGGAAACACCATATATTTT	CASSPASLSGNTIYF
TRBV7-3	.	.	TRBJ1-4	TGTGCCAGCAGCTTAGGGCTGGCAACTAATGAAAAACTGTTTTTT	CASSLGLATNEKLFF
TRBV5-1	.	TRBD2	TRBJ2-1	TGCGCCAGCAGCTTAGGACTAGCGGGTAGCTCCTACAATGAGCAGTTCTTC	CASSLGLAGSSYNEQFF
TRBV27	.	TRBD2	TRBJ2-3	TGTGCCAGCAGTTTAGGGCGGCTAGCGGGTCCAGATACGCAGTATTTT	CASSLGRLAGPDTQYF
TRBV7-6	.	.	TRBJ1-2	TGTGCCAGCAGCTTACCCTCAAGCCCCTATGGCTACACCTTC	CASSLPSSPYGYTF